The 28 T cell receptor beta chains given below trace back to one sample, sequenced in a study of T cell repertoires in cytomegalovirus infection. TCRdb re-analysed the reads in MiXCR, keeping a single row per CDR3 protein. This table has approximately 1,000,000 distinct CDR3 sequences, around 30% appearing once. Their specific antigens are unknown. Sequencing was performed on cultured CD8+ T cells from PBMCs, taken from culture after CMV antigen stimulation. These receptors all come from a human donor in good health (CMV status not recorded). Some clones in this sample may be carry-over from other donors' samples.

CDR3: CASSQDRDPEEQFF. The CDR3 DNA sequence: TGTGCCAGCAGCCAAGATAGGGACCCTGAGGAGCAGTTCTTC. The genes are TRBV4-2 and TRBJ2-1; D assignment may be TRBD1 or TRBD2 (5 bases each). The germline V gene has CDR1 LGHNA and CDR2 YNFKEQ. The V and J ends lost 0 bases and 10 bases respectively, with 13 bases between them. The CDR3 consists of 14 residues.

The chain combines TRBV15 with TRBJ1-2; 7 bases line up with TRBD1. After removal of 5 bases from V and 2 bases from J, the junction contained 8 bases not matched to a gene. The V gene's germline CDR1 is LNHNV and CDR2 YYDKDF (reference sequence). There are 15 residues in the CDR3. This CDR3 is CATSGWTGNNYGYTF. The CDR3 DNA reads TGTGCCACCAGCGGGTGGACAGGAAACAACTATGGCTACACCTTC.

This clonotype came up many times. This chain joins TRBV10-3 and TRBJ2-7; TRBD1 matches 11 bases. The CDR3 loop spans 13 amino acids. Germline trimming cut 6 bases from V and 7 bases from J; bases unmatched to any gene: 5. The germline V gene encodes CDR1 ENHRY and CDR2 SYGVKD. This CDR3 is CAISLDRGREQYV. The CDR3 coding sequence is TGTGCCATCAGCCTGGACAGGGGGCGGGAGCAGTACGTC.

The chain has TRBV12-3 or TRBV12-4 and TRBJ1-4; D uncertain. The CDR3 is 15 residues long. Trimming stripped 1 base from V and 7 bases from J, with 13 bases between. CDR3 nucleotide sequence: TGTGCCAGCAGTTTAGGGGCTCAACGGGGTGAAAAACTGTTTTTT. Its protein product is CASSLGAQRGEKLFF.

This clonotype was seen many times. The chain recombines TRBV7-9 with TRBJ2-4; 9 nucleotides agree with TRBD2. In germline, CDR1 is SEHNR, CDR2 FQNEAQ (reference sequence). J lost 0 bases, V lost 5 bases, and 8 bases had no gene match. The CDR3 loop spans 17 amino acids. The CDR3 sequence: CASSGPTSGVAKNIQYF. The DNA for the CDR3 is TGTGCCAGCAGCGGACCGACTAGCGGCGTAGCCAAAAACATTCAGTACTTC.

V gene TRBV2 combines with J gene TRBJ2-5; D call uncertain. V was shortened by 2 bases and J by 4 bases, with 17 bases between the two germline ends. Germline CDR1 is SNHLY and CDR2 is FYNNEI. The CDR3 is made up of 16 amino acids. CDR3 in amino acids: CASSERTTPPLETQYF. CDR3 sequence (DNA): TGTGCCAGCAGTGAACGCACGACACCCCCCTTAGAGACCCAGTACTTC.

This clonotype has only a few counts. The CDR3 DNA reads TGTGCCAGCAGCCCCAGACTAGCGGGGGGTCCCACAGATACGCAGTATTTT. As protein: CASSPRLAGGPTDTQYF. The gene calls are TRBV11-2 and TRBJ2-3; 13 bases fit TRBD2. The V gene end was trimmed by 5 bases and the J gene end by 2 bases; junction bases not matched to a gene: 7. This CDR3 is built from 17 residues. CDR1 is SGHAT and CDR2 is FQNNGV in the germline V gene.

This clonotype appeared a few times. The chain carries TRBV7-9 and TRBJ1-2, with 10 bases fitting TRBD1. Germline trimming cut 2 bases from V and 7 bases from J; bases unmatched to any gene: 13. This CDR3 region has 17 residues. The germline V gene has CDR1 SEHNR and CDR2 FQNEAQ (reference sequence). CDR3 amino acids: CASSLSSSGQGDLGYTF. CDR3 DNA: TGTGCCAGCAGCTTAAGTAGTAGCGGACAGGGGGATCTTGGCTACACCTTC.

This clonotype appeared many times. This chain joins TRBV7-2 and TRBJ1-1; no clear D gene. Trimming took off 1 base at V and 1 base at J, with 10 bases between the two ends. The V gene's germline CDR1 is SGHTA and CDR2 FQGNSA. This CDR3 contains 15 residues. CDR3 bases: TGTGCCAGCAGCTTAGGGCGGGGAACGAACACTGAAGCTTTCTTT. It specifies CASSLGRGTNTEAFF.

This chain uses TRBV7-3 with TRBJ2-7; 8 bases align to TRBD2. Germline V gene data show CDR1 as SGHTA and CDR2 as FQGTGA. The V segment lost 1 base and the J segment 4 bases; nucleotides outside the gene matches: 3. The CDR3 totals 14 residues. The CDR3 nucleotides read TGTGCCAGCAGCTTAATCCAGCGGGGGTACGAGCAGTACGTC. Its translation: CASSLIQRGYEQYV.

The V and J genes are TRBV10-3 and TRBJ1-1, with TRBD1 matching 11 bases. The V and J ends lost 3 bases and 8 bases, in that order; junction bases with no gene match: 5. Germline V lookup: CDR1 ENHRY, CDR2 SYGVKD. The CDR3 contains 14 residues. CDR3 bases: TGTGCCATCAGTGACGAGGACAGGGGGCCGGAAGCTTTCTTT. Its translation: CAISDEDRGPEAFF.

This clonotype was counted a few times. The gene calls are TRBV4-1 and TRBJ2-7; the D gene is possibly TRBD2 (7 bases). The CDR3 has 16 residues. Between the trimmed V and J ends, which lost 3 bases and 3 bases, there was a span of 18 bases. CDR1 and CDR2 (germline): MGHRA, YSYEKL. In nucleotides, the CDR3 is TGCGCCAGCAGCCAGGGGGGGCCAGGGATTCTCTACGAGCAGTACTTC. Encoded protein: CASSQGGPGILYEQYF.

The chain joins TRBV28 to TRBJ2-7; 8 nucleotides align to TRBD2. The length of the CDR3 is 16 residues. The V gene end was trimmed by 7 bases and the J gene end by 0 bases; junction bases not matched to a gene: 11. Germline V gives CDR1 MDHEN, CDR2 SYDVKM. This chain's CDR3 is CASTRGGSLSSYEQYV. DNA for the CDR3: TGTGCCAGCACCCGGGGGGGCTCCCTAAGCTCCTACGAGCAGTACGTC.

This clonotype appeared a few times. The CDR3 sequence: CASRLDPDTQYF. CDR3 sequence (DNA): TGTGCCAGCCGACTAGATCCAGATACGCAGTATTTT. The rearrangement uses TRBV11-2 and TRBJ2-3; tentatively, D is TRBD2 (6 bases). The CDR3 runs 12 residues. CDR1 SGHAT and CDR2 FQNNGV come from the germline V gene. The V end was cut by 8 bases, the J end by 4 bases, with 10 bases between.

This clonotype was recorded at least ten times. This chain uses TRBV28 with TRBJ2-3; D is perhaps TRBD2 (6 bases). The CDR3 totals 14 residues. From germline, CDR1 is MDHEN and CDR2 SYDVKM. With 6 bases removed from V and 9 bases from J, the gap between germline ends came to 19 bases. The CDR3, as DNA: TGTGCCAGCAGCCCCGGCGGGAAAGGCGGGACGCAGTATTTT. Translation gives CASSPGGKGGTQYF. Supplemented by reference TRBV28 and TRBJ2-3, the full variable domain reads DVKVTQSSRYLVKRTGEKVFLECVQDMDHENMFWYRQDPGLGLRLIYFSYDVKMKEKGDIPEGYSVSREKKERFSLILESASTNQTSMYLCASSPGGKGGTQYFGPGTRLTVL.

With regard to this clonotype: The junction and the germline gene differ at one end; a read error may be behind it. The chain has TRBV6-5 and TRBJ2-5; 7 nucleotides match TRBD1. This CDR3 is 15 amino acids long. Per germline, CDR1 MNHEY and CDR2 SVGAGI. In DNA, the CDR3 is TGTGCCAACAGTTACTCGAGGGGACAGCAAGAGACCCAGTACTTC. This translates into CANSYSRGQQETQYF.

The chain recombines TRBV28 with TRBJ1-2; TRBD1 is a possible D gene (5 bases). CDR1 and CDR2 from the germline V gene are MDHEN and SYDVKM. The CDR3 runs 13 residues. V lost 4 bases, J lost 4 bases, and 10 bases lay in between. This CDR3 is CASSWAGSYGYTF. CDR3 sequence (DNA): TGTGCCAGCAGTTGGGCAGGGTCCTATGGCTACACCTTC.

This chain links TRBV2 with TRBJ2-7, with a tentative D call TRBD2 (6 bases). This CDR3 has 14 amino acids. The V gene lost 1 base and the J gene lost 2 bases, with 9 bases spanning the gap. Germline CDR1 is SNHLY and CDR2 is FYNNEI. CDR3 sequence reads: CASSEDPGAYEQYF. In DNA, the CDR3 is TGTGCCAGCAGTGAAGATCCGGGGGCCTACGAGCAGTACTTC. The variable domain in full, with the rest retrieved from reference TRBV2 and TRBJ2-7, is EPEVTQTPSHQVTQMGQEVILRCVPISNHLYFYWYRQILGQKVEFLVSFYNNEISEKSEIFDDQFSVERPDGSNFTLKIRSTKLEDSAMYFCASSEDPGAYEQYFGPGTRLTVT.

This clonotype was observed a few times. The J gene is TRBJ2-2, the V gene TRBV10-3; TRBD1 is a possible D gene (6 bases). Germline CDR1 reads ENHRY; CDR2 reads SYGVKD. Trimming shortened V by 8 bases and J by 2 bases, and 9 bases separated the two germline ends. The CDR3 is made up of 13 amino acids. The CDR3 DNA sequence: TGTGCCATCGAACAGGGCAACACCGGGGAGCTGTTTTTT. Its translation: CAIEQGNTGELFF.

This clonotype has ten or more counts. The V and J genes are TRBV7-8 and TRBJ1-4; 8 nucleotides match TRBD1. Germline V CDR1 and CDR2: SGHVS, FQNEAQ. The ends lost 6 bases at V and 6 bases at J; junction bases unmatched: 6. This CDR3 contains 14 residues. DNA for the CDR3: TGTGCCAGCAGGCGACAGGGGATAGATGAAAAACTGTTTTTT. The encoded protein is CASRRQGIDEKLFF.

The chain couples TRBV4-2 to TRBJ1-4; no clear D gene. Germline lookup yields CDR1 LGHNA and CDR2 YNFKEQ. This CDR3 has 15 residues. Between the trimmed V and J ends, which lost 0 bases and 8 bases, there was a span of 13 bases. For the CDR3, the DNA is TGTGCCAGCAGCCAAGAAGGGTGGGAGAACGAAAAACTGTTTTTT. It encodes CASSQEGWENEKLFF.

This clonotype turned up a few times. The CDR3 loop is CASSPLGTVSSYNEQFF. CDR3 DNA sequence: TGTGCCAGCTCACCCCTGGGGACCGTTAGCTCCTACAATGAGCAGTTCTTC. The chain recombines TRBV18 with TRBJ2-1; D may be TRBD1 or TRBD2 (5 bases each). The CDR3 spans 17 residues. Germline values: CDR1 KGHSH, CDR2 LQKENI. With 3 bases removed from V and 0 bases from J, the gap between germline ends came to 15 bases.

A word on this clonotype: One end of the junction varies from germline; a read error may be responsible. The CDR3 here is CASSDPLAGVTDTQCF. The CDR3 DNA reads as TGTGCCAGCAGTGATCCACTAGCGGGGGTCACAGATACGCAGTGTTTT. This chain connects TRBV2 to TRBJ2-3; 11 bases map to TRBD2. This CDR3 comprises 16 residues. Per the germline V gene, CDR1 is SNHLY and CDR2 is FYNNEI.

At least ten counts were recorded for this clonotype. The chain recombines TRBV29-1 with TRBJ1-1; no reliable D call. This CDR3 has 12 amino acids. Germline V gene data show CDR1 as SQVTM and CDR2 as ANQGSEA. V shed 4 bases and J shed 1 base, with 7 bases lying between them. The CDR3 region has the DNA TGCAGCGTTGTTTTAGCGAACACTGAAGCTTTCTTT. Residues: CSVVLANTEAFF.

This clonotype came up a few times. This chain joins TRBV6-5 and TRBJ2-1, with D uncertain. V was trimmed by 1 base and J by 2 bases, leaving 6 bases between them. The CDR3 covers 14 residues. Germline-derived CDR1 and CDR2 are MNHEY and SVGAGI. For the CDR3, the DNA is TGTGCCAGCAGTTACTTTGGGGCCTACAATGAGCAGTTCTTC. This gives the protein CASSYFGAYNEQFF.

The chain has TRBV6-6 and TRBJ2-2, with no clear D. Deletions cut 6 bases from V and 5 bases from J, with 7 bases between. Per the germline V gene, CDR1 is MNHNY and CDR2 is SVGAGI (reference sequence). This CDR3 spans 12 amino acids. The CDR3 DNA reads TGTGCCAGCAGGGGGTTAACCGGGGAGCTGTTTTTT. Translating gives CASRGLTGELFF.

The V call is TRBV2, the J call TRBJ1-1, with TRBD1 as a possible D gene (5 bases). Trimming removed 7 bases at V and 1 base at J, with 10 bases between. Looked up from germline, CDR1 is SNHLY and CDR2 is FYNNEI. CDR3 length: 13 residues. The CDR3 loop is CASIPDTNTEAFF. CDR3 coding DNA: TGTGCCAGCATACCGGACACGAACACTGAAGCTTTCTTT.

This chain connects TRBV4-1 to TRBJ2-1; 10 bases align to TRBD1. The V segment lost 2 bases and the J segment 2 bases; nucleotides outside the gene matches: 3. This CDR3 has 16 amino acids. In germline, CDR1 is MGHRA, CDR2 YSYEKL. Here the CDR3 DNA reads TGCGCCAGCAGCCAATTCGGACAGGGGGCCTACAATGAGCAGTTCTTC. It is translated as CASSQFGQGAYNEQFF.